A selection of T cell receptor beta chains follows, all from one sample in a study of radiotherapy plus CTLA-4 blockade in lung cancer. Clones were sequenced by immunoSEQ multiplex PCR, and TCRdb holds only the in-frame ones, with some missing. This table has roughly 32,000 clones, 75% to 90% appearing once. The starting material was peripheral blood, obtained from a patient treated with radiotherapy plus ipilimumab. These TCRs come from a human donor with non-small cell lung cancer that progressed on radiotherapy plus ipilimumab. Each CDR3 is given with its conserved first and last residue.

cdr3_length j_call v_call cdr3_aa
14 TRBJ1-5 TRBV11-2 CASSLVGVYQPQHF
14 TRBJ1-1 TRBV30 CAWARGVVNTEAFF
15 TRBJ1-3 TRBV5-1 CASSLDSREGNTIYF
14 TRBJ2-3 TRBV6-6 CASGASGGADTQYF
14 TRBJ1-1 TRBV4-1 CASRPRILGAEAFF
12 TRBJ1-2 TRBV6-5 CASTRTGEGYTF
13 TRBJ2-7 TRBV5-4 CASSLWGVREQYF
14 TRBJ2-7 TRBV5-5 CASSFTRESYEQYF
18 TRBJ2-3 TRBV9 CASSSLVGTSSSTDTQYF
17 TRBJ1-1 TRBV5-4 CASSLSPSSGLNTEAFF
14 TRBJ2-7 TRBV5-4 CASSSRQGTYEQYF
15 TRBJ1-2 TRBV19 CASSLQGTGLYGYTF
15 TRBJ2-7 TRBV9 CASSVVGEIGYEQYF
14 TRBJ2-5 TRBV9 CASSFHPDQETQYF
15 TRBJ2-1 TRBV7-6 CASSFFLAGDNEQFF